This TCR beta chain was obtained from a study of PD-1 blockade in classical Hodgkin lymphoma. Study-level results: Compared with baseline, CD4+ but not CD8+ TCR diversity had risen significantly by C4D1. Nivolumab starters within 1 year of ASCT were excluded. Repertoire differences lack defined causes, possibly disease activity or prior therapy. Newly diagnosed patients were said to have less baseline TCR diversity than healthy donors did.

About this clone: The antigen is undetermined. The junction and the germline gene differ at one end; a read error may be behind it.

As to time point: cycle 4 day 1 (C4D1), after less than seven weeks of nivolumab. Each patient experienced a relapse that followed autologous stem cell transplantation, and brentuximab vedotin exposure varied. Negative selection with magnetic separation was used to purify CD4+ T cells from thawed PBMCs. The protocol was immunoSEQ multiplex PCR, while the TCRdb copy is restricted to in-frame clones and leaves out a portion. Counted here are about 6,400 clones, around 86% occurring once; the ten biggest clones make up 1.3% to 1.5%. The germline V gene has CDR1 GTSNPN and CDR2 SVGIG (reference sequence). The CDR3 consists of 12 residues.

The J gene is TRBJ1-1, the V gene TRBV30; D perhaps matches TRBD1 (6 bases). The input for sequencing was CD4+ T cells from blood, taken before the fourth cycle of nivolumab. The sequence came from a human donor with classical Hodgkin lymphoma. CDR3 DNA: TGTGCCTGGAGTCCACCGCGGGGGGCTCGGTACTTT. It is translated as CAWSPPRGARYF.